This T cell receptor (beta chain) was obtained from a study of shared clonotypes between healthy human individuals. Whole-study findings and limits: In this cohort, only blood was sampled, and tissue repertoires likely differ.

Germline loops: CDR1 KGHSH, CDR2 LQKENI. Germline trimming cut 2 bases from V and 2 bases from J; bases unmatched to any gene: 4. This CDR3 region has 16 residues. A remark on this clone: Its antigen remains unidentified.

A roughly 200 ng quantity of DNA, tens of thousands of T cell genomes, went into the sorted-subset replicate PCRs. Profiled with immunoSEQ multiplex PCR; TCRdb holds only in-frame clones, not every one. The sample carries 2 million to 3 million clones, 80% to 95% recorded once. The chain has TRBV18 and TRBJ2-1; 9 nucleotides line up with TRBD1. This receptor was identified in a man aged 18 to 30 in good health. Some clones in this sample may be carry-over from other donors' samples. The specimen sequenced was naive CD4+ T cells from PBMCs. Subset in this sample: CD45RA+ positively selected. The CDR3 nucleotides read TGTGCCAGCTCACCATCGAGGGACAGGGCCTACAATGAGCAGTTCTTC. This sequence encodes CASSPSRDRAYNEQFF.